A selection of T cell receptor beta chains follows, all from one sample in a study of identical twins. TCRdb recomputed calls from the 5' RACE reads with MiXCR, one row per CDR3 protein. The table includes fewer than 650,000 distinct CDR3 sequences, under 8.5% detected once. This same sample was also taken into another study, of yellow fever vaccine responses in identical twins.

The sequenced material came from PBMCs. Receptors originate from a woman younger than 35 in good health. The CDR3 runs from the conserved cysteine through the conserved F or W. Each record gives: CDR3 protein, CDR3 DNA, V gene, clone size, CDR3 length, J gene, D gene. The D gene is left open where the match is weak. Size tells how often a clone was seen (once, few, many) or the class of an expanded clone, and some rows leave it out.

CASSSSRLAGILTNEQFF | TGTGCCAGCAGTTCTTCAAGACTAGCGGGAATTTTAACGAATGAGCAGTTCTTC | TRBV5-6 | many | 18 | TRBJ2-1 | TRBD2
CSAREIAKNIQYF | TGCAGTGCTAGAGAGATAGCCAAAAACATTCAGTACTTC | TRBV20-1 | many | 13 | TRBJ2-4 | .
CSVVPHRTGNTGELFF | TGCAGCGTCGTACCCCATAGGACAGGGAACACCGGGGAGCTGTTTTTT | TRBV29-1 | . | 16 | TRBJ2-2 | TRBD1
CASSHELAVGEETQYF | TGTGCCAGCAGTCACGAACTAGCCGTGGGGGAAGAGACCCAGTACTTC | TRBV6-2/TRBV6-3 | . | 16 | TRBJ2-5 | .
CASSYITLSPSDNEQFF | TGTGCCAGCAGCTACATAACCCTTAGCCCCTCCGACAATGAGCAGTTCTTC | TRBV7-9 | . | 17 | TRBJ2-1 | .
CASRPSSGGLNEQFF | TGCGCCAGCAGGCCTAGTAGCGGGGGGCTTAATGAGCAGTTCTTC | TRBV5-1 | . | 15 | TRBJ2-1 | TRBD2
CASSPEPQPQHF | TGTGCCAGCAGCCCCGAACCTCAGCCCCAGCATTTT | TRBV6-6 | many | 12 | TRBJ1-5 | .
CASSSNPGQGLETQYF | TGTGCCAGCAGTTCCAATCCGGGACAGGGTCTGGAGACCCAGTACTTC | TRBV2 | few | 16 | TRBJ2-5 | TRBD1
CASSLRDSGTDTQYF | TGTGCCAGCAGTTTACGGGACTCGGGAACAGATACGCAGTATTTT | TRBV27 | . | 15 | TRBJ2-3 | .
CSASLETQYF | TGCAGTGCTAGTTTGGAGACCCAGTACTTC | TRBV20-1 | many | 10 | TRBJ2-5 | .
CASRSLIWGRRAGELFF | TGTGCCAGCAGATCCCTCATTTGGGGTAGGAGAGCCGGGGAGCTGTTTTTT | TRBV7-2 | many | 17 | TRBJ2-2 | .
CASTAWTSGTGELFF | TGTGCCAGTACCGCCTGGACTAGCGGGACCGGGGAGCTGTTTTTT | TRBV6-1 | few | 15 | TRBJ2-2 | TRBD2
CASRQWRGNYGYTF | TGTGCCAGCAGACAATGGAGGGGAAACTATGGCTACACCTTC | TRBV6-1 | few | 14 | TRBJ1-2 | .
CATLNNSPLHF | TGTGCCACCCTAAATAATTCACCCCTCCACTTT | TRBV10-3 | few | 11 | TRBJ1-6 | .
CASSLVLGNEVWDNEQFF | TGTGCCAGCAGCTTAGTGCTGGGGAATGAGGTGTGGGACAATGAGCAGTTCTTC | TRBV7-6 | . | 18 | TRBJ2-1 | .
CAISERDRGDDYTF | TGTGCCATCAGTGAAAGGGACAGGGGAGACGACTACACCTTC | TRBV10-3 | . | 14 | TRBJ1-2 | TRBD1
CSAIAETGVGYTF | TGCAGTGCTATCGCGGAGACAGGGGTTGGCTACACCTTC | TRBV20-1 | many | 13 | TRBJ1-2 | TRBD1
CASSLSTKKYEQYF | TGTGCCAGCAGTTTAAGCACGAAAAAATACGAGCAGTACTTC | TRBV12-3/TRBV12-4 | . | 14 | TRBJ2-7 | .
CASRKMVTGDTEAFF | TGCGCCAGCAGGAAGATGGTGACAGGGGATACTGAAGCTTTCTTT | TRBV5-1 | few | 15 | TRBJ1-1 | TRBD1
CASQEGGRGTDTQYF | TGTGCCAGCCAGGAGGGGGGCAGGGGCACAGATACGCAGTATTTT | TRBV7-3 | few | 15 | TRBJ2-3 | .
CASSLFGTGGKLFF | TGCGCCAGCAGCCTATTCGGAACAGGCGGAAAACTGTTTTTT | TRBV4-1 | many | 14 | TRBJ1-4 | .
CASSPSDRGLRYGYTF | TGTGCCAGCAGTCCGTCGGACAGGGGGCTTCGGTATGGCTACACCTTC | TRBV12-3/TRBV12-4 | few | 16 | TRBJ1-2 | TRBD1
CSAGQGASYEQYF | TGCAGCGCCGGACAGGGCGCGTCCTACGAGCAGTACTTC | TRBV29-1 | few | 13 | TRBJ2-7 | TRBD1
CASSLFFGGSINQPQHF | TGTGCCAGCAGTTTATTTTTTGGGGGATCCATCAATCAGCCCCAGCATTTT | TRBV27 | many | 17 | TRBJ1-5 | .
CASSYSGGRQETQYF | TGTGCCAGCAGTTATAGCGGGGGCCGACAAGAGACCCAGTACTTC | TRBV12-3/TRBV12-4 | many | 15 | TRBJ2-5 | TRBD2
CASRSYGTGARLNEKLFF | TGTGCCAGCCGTAGTTACGGGACAGGGGCCCGGCTTAATGAAAAACTGTTTTTT | TRBV6-2/TRBV6-3 | many | 18 | TRBJ1-4 | TRBD1
CASSDRTVGYNEQFF | TGTGCCAGCAGCGACCGAACGGTGGGGTACAATGAGCAGTTCTTC | TRBV13 | few | 15 | TRBJ2-1 | .
CSARDSGTSVGNEQFF | TGCAGTGCTAGAGATTCGGGGACTAGCGTGGGGAATGAGCAGTTCTTC | TRBV20-1 | few | 16 | TRBJ2-1 | TRBD2
CSASEGPETQYF | TGCAGTGCTAGTGAGGGTCCAGAGACCCAGTACTTC | TRBV20-1 | . | 12 | TRBJ2-5 | .
CASSLRLQGGLYNEQFF | TGTGCCAGCAGTTTAAGGTTGCAGGGGGGATTATACAATGAGCAGTTCTTC | TRBV28 | few | 17 | TRBJ2-1 | .
CASSDDKVGQPQHF | TGTGCCAGCAGTGACGACAAGGTGGGCCAGCCCCAGCATTTT | TRBV2 | . | 14 | TRBJ1-5 | .
CAISIDGANTEAFF | TGTGCCATCAGTATTGACGGGGCGAACACTGAAGCTTTCTTT | TRBV10-3 | . | 14 | TRBJ1-1 | .
CASSFGGHTYNEQFF | TGTGCCAGCAGTTTTGGGGGGCACACCTACAATGAGCAGTTCTTC | TRBV12-3/TRBV12-4 | many | 15 | TRBJ2-1 | .
CASSYVGLREQFF | TGTGCCAGCAGTTACGTCGGTTTGAGGGAGCAGTTCTTC | TRBV6-2/TRBV6-3 | . | 13 | TRBJ2-1 | .
CSVVGTGMAAEAFF | TGCAGCGTAGTCGGGACAGGGATGGCTGCTGAAGCTTTCTTT | TRBV29-1 | . | 14 | TRBJ1-1 | TRBD1
CASSPGKTGAYNEQFF | TGTGCCAGCAGCCCAGGGAAAACGGGGGCGTACAATGAGCAGTTCTTC | TRBV12-3/TRBV12-4 | . | 16 | TRBJ2-1 | .